Included here is one T cell receptor beta chain sequence, with context. The data were obtained in a study of blood T cell repertoires in COVID-19. Study in general: Both acute and convalescent COVID-19 samples were obtained from the United States, Italy and Spain. T cells, B-cell-depleted T cells, or PBMCs supplied cDNA or gDNA.

Looked up from germline, CDR1 is SGHAT and CDR2 is FQNNGV. The CDR3 is made up of 15 amino acids. V was pared by 3 bases and J by 0 bases, with 1 base of the junction left unmatched. Study processing details: Estimation of nucleated cell counts was performed using reference gene primer amplification. Assay used: immunoSEQ multiplex PCR; TCRdb lists only in-frame clones, some missing. V, J and clone size are taken as reported in that table, and D and trimming were inferred from the DNA itself. Of 150,000 to 200,000 clones in the sample, around nine tenths were seen once. Input material: peripheral blood. The clonotype originates from a man aged 18-30 years with active or convalescent COVID-19. The rearrangement links TRBV11-2 to TRBJ2-3; 9 bases are a match to TRBD2. CDR3 sequence (DNA): TGTGCCAGCAGCTTTAGCGGGGGTAGCACAGATACGCAGTATTTT. This sequence encodes CASSFSGGSTDTQYF.